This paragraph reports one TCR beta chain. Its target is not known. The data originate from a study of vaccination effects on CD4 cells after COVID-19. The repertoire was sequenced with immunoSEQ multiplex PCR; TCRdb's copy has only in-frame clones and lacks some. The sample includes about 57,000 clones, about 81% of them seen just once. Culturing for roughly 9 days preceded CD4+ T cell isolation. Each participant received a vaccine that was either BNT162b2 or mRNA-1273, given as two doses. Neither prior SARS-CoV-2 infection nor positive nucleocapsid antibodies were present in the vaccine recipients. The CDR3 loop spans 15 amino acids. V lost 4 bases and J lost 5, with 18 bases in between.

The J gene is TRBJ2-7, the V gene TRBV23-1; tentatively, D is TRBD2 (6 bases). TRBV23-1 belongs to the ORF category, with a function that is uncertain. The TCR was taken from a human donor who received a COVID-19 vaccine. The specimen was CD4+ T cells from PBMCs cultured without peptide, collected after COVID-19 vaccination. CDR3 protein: CASSPREWGVNEQYF. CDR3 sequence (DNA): TGCGCCAGCAGTCCCCGTGAATGGGGGGTGAACGAGCAGTACTTC.